Detailed here is one T cell receptor (beta chain). Its antigen is undetermined. The sample originates from a study of shared clonotypes between healthy human individuals. General study points: Genetic and exposure-history diversity was limited by the few donors. Blood was the sole source, and tissue repertoires probably differ.

Per germline, CDR1 LNHDA and CDR2 SQIVND (reference sequence). This CDR3 is built from 16 residues. About 28,000 T cell genomes, or 300 ng DNA, went into replicate PCRs of unsorted PBMC. The repertoire was sequenced with immunoSEQ multiplex PCR; TCRdb's copy has only in-frame clones and lacks some. The table has about 100,000 clones, approximately 51% seen once. This clonotype was sampled from a woman aged 40 to 50 in good health. Some clones in this sample may be carry-over from other donors' samples. This rearrangement joins TRBV19 to TRBJ2-5, with D possibly matching TRBD2 (7 bases). The J call may not be correct, given that the DNA end is closer to TRBJ2-7. Source material: PBMCs. CDR3 sequence reads: CASSIAFSGGFSEQYF. In nucleotides, the CDR3 is TGTGCCAGTAGTATAGCCTTTTCGGGGGGCTTCTCCGAGCAGTACTTC.